A selection of T cell receptor beta chains follows, all from one sample in a study of T cell responses to AZD1222 COVID-19 vaccine. Clones were sequenced by immunoSEQ multiplex PCR, and TCRdb holds only the in-frame ones, with some missing. The sample consists of under 200,000 clones, more than 75% of them appearing once. The specimen comprised peripheral blood, sampled 28 days after the second AZD1222 dose. These receptors were taken from an adult who received the AZD1222 COVID-19 vaccine. Each CDR3 is given with its conserved first and last residue. The order of the fields is V gene, D gene, CDR3 protein. The D gene is left open where the match is weak.

>TRBV6-5|.
CASIPTELTEAFF
>TRBV15|.
CATSRDLGTGTSYEQYF
>TRBV7-9|.
CASSLITGLGNQPQHF
>TRBV7-8|.
CASSRDIYGYTF
>TRBV6-5|.
CASGINEAFF
>TRBV19|TRBD2
CASRTGLAEATDTQYF
>TRBV7-9|.
CASSFSSSGNTIYF
>TRBV5-1|.
CASTHRLDSYEQYF
>TRBV6-2/TRBV6-3|.
CASRYLGGQETQYF
>TRBV6-1|TRBD2
CASSKAGTSGIYEQYF
>TRBV14|TRBD2
CASSHLAEETQYF
>TRBV5-1|TRBD2
CASSQGLAGGPSLLNEQFF
>TRBV24-1|.
CATSDPDQPQHF
>TRBV6-5|TRBD1
CASSSTGQGFDSPLHF
>TRBV12-5|.
CASGSPFETQYF
>TRBV7-8|.
CASSLQGTDQPQHF
>TRBV29-1|.
CSCTHGFGGANVLTF
>TRBV24-1|TRBD1
CATSEAGQTSNQPQHF
>TRBV12-5|.
CASGLSTLNTGELFF
>TRBV19|.
CASSIDPLTAYGYTF
>TRBV12-3/TRBV12-4|.
CASSLKANQPQHF
>TRBV15|.
CATSPPRPSTGEQYF
>TRBV7-9|TRBD1
CASSLGQGALSGANVLTF
>TRBV7-7|.
CASSPDEWSYNEQFF
>TRBV5-1|TRBD2
CASSRDYHEQYF
>TRBV28|.
CASRRGVAFF
>TRBV24-1|TRBD1
CATSGWDRGTPQHF